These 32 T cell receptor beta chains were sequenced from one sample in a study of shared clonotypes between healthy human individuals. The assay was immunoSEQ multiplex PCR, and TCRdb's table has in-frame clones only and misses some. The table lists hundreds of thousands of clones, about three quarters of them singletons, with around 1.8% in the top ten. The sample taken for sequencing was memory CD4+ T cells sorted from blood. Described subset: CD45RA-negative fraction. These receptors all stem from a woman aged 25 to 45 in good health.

CDR3 coding DNA: TGTGCCAGCAGCGCTATCAACACCGGGGAGCTGTTTTTT. This encodes CASSAINTGELFF. The rearrangement joins TRBV9 to TRBJ2-2, with D hard to call. Between the trimmed V and J ends, which lost 3 bases and 2 bases, there was a span of 5 bases. This CDR3 has 13 amino acids. Germline V gives CDR1 SGDLS, CDR2 YYNGEE.

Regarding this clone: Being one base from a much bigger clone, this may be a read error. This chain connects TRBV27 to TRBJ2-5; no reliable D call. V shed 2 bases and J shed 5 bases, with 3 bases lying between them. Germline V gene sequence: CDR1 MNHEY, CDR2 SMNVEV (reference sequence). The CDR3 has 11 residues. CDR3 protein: CASSLVETQYF. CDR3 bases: TGTGCCAGCAGTTTAGTGGAGACCCAGTACTTC.

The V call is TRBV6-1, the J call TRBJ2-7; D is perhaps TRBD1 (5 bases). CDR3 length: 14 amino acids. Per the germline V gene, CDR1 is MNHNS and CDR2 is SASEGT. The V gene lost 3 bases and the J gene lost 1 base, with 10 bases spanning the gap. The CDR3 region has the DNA TGTGCCAGCAGTGACAGGGATGGATCCTACGAGCAGTACTTC. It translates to CASSDRDGSYEQYF.

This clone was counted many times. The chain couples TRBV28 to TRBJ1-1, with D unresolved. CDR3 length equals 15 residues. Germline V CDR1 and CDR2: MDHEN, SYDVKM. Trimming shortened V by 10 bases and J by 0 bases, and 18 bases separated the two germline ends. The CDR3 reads CATLDLGLMNTEAFF. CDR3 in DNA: TGTGCCACCCTAGACCTAGGTCTCATGAACACTGAAGCTTTCTTT.

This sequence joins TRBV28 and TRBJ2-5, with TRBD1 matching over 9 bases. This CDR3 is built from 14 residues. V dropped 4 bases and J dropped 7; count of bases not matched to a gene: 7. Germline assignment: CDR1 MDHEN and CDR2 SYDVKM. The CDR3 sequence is CASSSGQGGGTQYF. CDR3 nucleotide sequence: TGTGCCAGCAGTTCGGGACAGGGAGGAGGGACCCAGTACTTC.

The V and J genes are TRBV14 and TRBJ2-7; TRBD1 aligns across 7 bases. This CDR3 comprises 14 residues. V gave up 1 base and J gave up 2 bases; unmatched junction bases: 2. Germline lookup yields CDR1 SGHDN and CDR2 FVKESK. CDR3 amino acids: CASSQAGGTYEQYF. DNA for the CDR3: TGTGCCAGCAGCCAAGCAGGGGGAACCTACGAGCAGTACTTC.

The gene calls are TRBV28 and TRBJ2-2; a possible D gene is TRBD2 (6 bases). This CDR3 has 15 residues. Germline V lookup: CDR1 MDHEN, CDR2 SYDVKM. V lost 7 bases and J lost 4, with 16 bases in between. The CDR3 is CASIAGSTVTGELFF. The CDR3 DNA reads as TGTGCCAGCATCGCCGGGAGTACCGTCACCGGGGAGCTGTTTTTT.

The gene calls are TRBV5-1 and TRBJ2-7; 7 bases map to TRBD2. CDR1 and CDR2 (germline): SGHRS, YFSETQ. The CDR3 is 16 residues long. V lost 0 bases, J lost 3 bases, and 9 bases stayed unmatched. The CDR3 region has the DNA TGCGCCAGCAGCTTGGATGGTGGGAGGGCCCTCTACGAGCAGTACTTC. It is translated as CASSLDGGRALYEQYF.

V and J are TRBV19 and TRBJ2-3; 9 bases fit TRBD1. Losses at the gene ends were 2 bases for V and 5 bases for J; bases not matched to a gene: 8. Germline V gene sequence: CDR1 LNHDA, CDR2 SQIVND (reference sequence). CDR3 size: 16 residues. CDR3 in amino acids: CASSIRQGGNLDTQYF. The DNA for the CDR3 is TGTGCCAGTAGTATACGACAGGGGGGAAATTTAGATACGCAGTATTTT.

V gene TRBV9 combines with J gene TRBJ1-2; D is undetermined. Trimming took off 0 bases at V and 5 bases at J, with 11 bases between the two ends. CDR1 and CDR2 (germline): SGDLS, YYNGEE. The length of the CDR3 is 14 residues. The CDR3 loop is CASSVASGIYGYTF. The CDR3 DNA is TGTGCCAGCAGCGTAGCGTCAGGTATATATGGCTACACCTTC. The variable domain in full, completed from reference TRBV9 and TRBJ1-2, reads DSGVTQTPKHLITATGQRVTLRCSPRSGDLSVYWYQQSLDQGLQFLIQYYNGEERAKGNILERFSAQQFPDLHSELNLSSLELGDSALYFCASSVASGIYGYTFGSGTRLTVV.

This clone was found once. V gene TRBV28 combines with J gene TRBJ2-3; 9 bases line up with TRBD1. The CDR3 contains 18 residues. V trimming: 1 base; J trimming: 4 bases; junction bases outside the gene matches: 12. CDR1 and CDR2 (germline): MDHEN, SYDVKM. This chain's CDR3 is CASSLYPPGQGVSDTQYF. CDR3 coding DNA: TGTGCCAGCAGTTTATATCCCCCGGGACAGGGTGTATCAGATACGCAGTATTTT.

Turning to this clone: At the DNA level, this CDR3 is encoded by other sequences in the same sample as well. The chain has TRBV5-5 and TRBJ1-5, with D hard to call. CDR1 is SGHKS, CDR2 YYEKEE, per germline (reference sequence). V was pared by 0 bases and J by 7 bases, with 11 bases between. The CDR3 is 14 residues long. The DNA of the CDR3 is TGTGCCAGCAGCTTGGAGCCGGGGAACCAGCCCCAGCATTTT. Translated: CASSLEPGNQPQHF.

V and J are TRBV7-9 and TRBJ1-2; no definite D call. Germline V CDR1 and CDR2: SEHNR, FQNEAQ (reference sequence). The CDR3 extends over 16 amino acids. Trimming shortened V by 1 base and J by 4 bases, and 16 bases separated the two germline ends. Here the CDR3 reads CASSLGTTEASYGYTF. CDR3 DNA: TGTGCCAGCAGCTTAGGGACCACGGAAGCTAGCTATGGCTACACCTTC.

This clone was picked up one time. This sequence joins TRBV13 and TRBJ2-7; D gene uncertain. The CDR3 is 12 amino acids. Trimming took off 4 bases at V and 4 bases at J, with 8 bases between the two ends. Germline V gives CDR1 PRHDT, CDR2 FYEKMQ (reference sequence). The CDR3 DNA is TGTGCCAGCAGCTCGATAGTGTACGAGCAGTACTTC. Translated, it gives CASSSIVYEQYF. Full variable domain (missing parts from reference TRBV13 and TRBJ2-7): AAGVIQSPRHLIKEKRETATLKCYPIPRHDTVYWYQQGPGQDPQFLISFYEKMQSDKGSIPDRFSAQQFSDYHSELNMSSLELGDSALYFCASSSIVYEQYFGPGTRLTVT.

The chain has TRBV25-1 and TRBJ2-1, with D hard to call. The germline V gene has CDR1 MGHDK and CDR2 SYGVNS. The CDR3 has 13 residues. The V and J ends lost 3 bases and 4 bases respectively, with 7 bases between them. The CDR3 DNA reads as TGTGCCAGCAGTGATGTAGGGTACAATGAGCAGTTCTTC. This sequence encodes CASSDVGYNEQFF.

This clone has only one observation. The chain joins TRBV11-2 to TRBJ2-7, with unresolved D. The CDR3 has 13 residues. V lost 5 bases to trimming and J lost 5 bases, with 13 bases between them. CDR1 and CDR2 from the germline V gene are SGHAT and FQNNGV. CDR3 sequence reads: CASSSLKAHEQYF. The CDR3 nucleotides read TGTGCCAGCAGCAGTCTGAAAGCTCACGAGCAGTACTTC. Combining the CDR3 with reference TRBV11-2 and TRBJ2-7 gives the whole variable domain EAGVAQSPRYKIIEKRQSVAFWCNPISGHATLYWYQQILGQGPKLLIQFQNNGVVDDSQLPKDRFSAERLKGVDSTLKIQPAKLEDSAVYLCASSSLKAHEQYFGPGTRLTVT.

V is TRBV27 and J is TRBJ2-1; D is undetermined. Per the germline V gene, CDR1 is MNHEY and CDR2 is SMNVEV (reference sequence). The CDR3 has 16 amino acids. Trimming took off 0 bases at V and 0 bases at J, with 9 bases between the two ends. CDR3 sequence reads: CASSLSGTTSYNEQFF. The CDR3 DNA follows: TGTGCCAGCAGTTTATCGGGTACTACCTCCTACAATGAGCAGTTCTTC.

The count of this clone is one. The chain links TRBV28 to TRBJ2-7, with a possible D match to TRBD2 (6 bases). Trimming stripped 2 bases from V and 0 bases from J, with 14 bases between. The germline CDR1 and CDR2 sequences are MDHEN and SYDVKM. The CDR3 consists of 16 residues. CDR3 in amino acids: CASSLGDGGFSYEQYF. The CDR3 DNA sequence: TGTGCCAGCAGTTTAGGCGATGGGGGGTTCTCCTACGAGCAGTACTTC.

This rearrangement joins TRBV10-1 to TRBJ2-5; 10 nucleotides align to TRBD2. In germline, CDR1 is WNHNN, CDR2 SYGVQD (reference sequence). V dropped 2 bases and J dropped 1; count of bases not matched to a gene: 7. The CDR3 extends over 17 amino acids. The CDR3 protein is CASSEGMASGSQETQYF. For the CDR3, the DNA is TGCGCCAGCAGTGAGGGAATGGCTAGCGGGAGCCAAGAGACCCAGTACTTC.

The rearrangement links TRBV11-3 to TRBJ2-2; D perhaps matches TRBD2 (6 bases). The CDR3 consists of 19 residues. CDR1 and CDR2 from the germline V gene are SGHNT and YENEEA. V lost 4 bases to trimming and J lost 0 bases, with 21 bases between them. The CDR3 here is CASSYGFGVAGTNTGELFF. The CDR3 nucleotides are TGTGCCAGCAGCTATGGATTCGGGGTCGCGGGAACGAACACCGGGGAGCTGTTTTTT.

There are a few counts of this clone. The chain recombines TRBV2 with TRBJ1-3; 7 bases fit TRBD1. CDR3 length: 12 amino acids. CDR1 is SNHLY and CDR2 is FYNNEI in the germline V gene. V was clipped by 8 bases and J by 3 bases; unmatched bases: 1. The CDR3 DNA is TGTGCCAGCGGGACAGATGGAAACACCATATATTTT. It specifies CASGTDGNTIYF. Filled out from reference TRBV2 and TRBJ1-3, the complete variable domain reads EPEVTQTPSHQVTQMGQEVILRCVPISNHLYFYWYRQILGQKVEFLVSFYNNEISEKSEIFDDQFSVERPDGSNFTLKIRSTKLEDSAMYFCASGTDGNTIYFGEGSWLTVV.

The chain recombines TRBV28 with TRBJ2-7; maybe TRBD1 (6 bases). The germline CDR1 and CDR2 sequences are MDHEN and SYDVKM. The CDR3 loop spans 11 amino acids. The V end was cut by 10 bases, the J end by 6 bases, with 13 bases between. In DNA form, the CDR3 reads TGTGCCACCTATGACAGGAGCGAGCAGTACTTC. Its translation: CATYDRSEQYF. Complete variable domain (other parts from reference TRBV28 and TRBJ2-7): DVKVTQSSRYLVKRTGEKVFLECVQDMDHENMFWYRQDPGLGLRLIYFSYDVKMKEKGDIPEGYSVSREKKERFSLILESASTNQTSMYLCATYDRSEQYFGPGTRLTVT.

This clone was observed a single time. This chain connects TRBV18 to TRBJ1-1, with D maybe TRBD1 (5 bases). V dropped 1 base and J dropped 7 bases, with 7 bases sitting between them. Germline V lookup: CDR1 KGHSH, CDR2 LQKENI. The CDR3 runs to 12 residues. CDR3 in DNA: TGTGCCAGCTCACCACGGGGGGATGAAGCTTTCTTT. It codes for CASSPRGDEAFF.

The CDR3 DNA follows: TGTGCCAGCAGTGTCAACTTCAATGAGCAGTTCTTC. Translating it yields CASSVNFNEQFF. The genes are TRBV6-1 and TRBJ2-1; D is unclear. The CDR3 length is 12 residues. In germline, CDR1 is MNHNS, CDR2 SASEGT. V shed 4 bases and J shed 6 bases, with 7 bases lying between them.

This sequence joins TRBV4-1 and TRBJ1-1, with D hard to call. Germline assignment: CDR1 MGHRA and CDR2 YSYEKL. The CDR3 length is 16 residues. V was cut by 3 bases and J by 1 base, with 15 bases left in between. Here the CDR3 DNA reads TGCGCCAGCAGCCACCGGAACCTAAGACAGAACACTGAAGCTTTCTTT. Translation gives CASSHRNLRQNTEAFF.

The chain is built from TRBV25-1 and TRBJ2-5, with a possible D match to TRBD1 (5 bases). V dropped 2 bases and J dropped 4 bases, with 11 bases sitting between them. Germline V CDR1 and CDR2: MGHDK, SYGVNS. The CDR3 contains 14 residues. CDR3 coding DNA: TGTGCCAGCAGTGAACTTGGGGCTGGAGAGACCCAGTACTTC. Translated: CASSELGAGETQYF.

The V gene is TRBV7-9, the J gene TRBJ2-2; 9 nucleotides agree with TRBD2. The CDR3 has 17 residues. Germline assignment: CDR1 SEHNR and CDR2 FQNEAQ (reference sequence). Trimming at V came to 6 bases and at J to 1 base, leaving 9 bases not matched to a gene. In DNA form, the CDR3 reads TGTGCCAGCAGTAGGACCGGGACTAGCCGGAACACCGGGGAGCTGTTTTTT. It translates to CASSRTGTSRNTGELFF. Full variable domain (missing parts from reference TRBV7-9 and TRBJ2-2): DTGVSQNPRHKITKRGQNVTFRCDPISEHNRLYWYRQTLGQGPEFLTYFQNEAQLEKSRLLSDRFSAERPKGSFSTLEIQRTEQGDSAMYLCASSRTGTSRNTGELFFGEGSRLTVL.

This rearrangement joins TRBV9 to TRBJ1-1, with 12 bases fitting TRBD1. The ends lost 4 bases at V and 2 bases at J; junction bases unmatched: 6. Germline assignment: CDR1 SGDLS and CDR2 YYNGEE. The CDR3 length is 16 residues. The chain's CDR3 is CASSPRDRGRNTEAFF. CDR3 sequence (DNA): TGTGCCAGCAGCCCCCGGGACAGGGGGCGAAACACTGAAGCTTTCTTT.

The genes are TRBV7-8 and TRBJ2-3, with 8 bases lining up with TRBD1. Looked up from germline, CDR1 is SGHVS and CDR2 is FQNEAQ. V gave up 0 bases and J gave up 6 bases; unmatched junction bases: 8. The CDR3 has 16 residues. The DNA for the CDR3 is TGTGCCAGCAGCTTAGCCGGGACAGGTTTGGAGGATACGCAGTATTTT. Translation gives CASSLAGTGLEDTQYF. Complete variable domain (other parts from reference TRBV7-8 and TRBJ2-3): GAGVSQSPRYKVAKRGQDVALRCDPISGHVSLFWYQQALGQGPEFLTYFQNEAQLDKSGLPSDRFFAERPEGSVSTLKIQRTQQEDSAVYLCASSLAGTGLEDTQYFGPGTRLTVL.

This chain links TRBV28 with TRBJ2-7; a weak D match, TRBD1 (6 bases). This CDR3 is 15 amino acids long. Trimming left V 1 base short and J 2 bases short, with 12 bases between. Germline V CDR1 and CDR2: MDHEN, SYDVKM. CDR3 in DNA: TGTGCCAGCAGTTTATCCGACAGGATGGCCTACGAGCAGTACTTC. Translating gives CASSLSDRMAYEQYF. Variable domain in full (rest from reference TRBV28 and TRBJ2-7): DVKVTQSSRYLVKRTGEKVFLECVQDMDHENMFWYRQDPGLGLRLIYFSYDVKMKEKGDIPEGYSVSREKKERFSLILESASTNQTSMYLCASSLSDRMAYEQYFGPGTRLTVT.

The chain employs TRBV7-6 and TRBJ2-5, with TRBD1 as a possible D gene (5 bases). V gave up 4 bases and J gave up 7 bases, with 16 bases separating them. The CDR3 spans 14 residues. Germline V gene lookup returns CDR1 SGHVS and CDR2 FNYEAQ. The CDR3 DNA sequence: TGTGCCAGCAGCTCCCATGGGGCCATGGGGACCCAGTACTTC. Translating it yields CASSSHGAMGTQYF.

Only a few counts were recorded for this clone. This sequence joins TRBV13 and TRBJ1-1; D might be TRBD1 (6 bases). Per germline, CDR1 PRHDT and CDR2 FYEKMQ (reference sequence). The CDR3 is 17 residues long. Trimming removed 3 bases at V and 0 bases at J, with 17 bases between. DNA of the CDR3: TGTGCCAGCAGCTTTAGCCCAGTGGACAGTCTGAACACTGAAGCTTTCTTT. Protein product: CASSFSPVDSLNTEAFF.